This T cell receptor beta chain was identified during a study of T cells in Graves' hyperthyroidism and ophthalmopathy. Study background: Prior to any treatment, at the point of initial diagnosis, peripheral blood was collected. Overall study results and limits: Most clonotypes that expanded in the thyroid above 0.001 also showed up in blood. Classification by a 13 V-J model distinguished ophthalmopathy from stable hyperthyroidism.

CDR3 length: 16 residues. Germline V lookup: CDR1 MNHNY, CDR2 SVGAGI (reference sequence). V gave up 0 bases and J gave up 2 bases; unmatched junction bases: 4. Using approximately 10 ml of fresh peripheral blood, PBMCs were prepared. This clonotype appeared many times. Its antigen remains unknown. TCR beta CDR3 region amplification was performed from RNA transcripts. HTBI primers were used for first-round RT-PCR of the TCR CDR3. TCRdb ran MiXCR on the multiplex PCR reads and lists one entry per CDR3 protein. The sample carries more than 500,000 distinct CDR3 sequences, around 15% recorded once. Sequencing was performed on blood. The gene calls are TRBV6-6 and TRBJ2-3, with 8 bases aligning to TRBD2. The receptor was isolated from a woman in her 30s with Graves' hyperthyroidism. CDR3 amino acids: CASSYSAGVDTDTQYF. The CDR3 DNA reads TGTGCCAGCAGTTACTCAGCGGGAGTCGACACAGATACGCAGTATTTT.